One sample yielded the 25 T cell receptor beta chains listed below, sequenced in a study of blood T cell repertoires in COVID-19. Sequencing was performed with immunoSEQ multiplex PCR; in TCRdb, only in-frame clones are kept and a portion is missing. The sample yields about 110,000 clones, around four fifths seen once. Sequencing was performed on peripheral blood. Receptors originate from a woman in her 70s with acute or convalescent COVID-19.

J is TRBJ2-3 and V is TRBV5-5; 7 nucleotides agree with TRBD1. The CDR3 length is 14 residues. CDR1 is SGHKS and CDR2 is YYEKEE in the germline V gene (reference sequence). The V segment lost 3 bases and the J segment 3 bases; nucleotides outside the gene matches: 4. In nucleotides, the CDR3 is TGTGCCAGCAGCTACCAGACAGGGACAGATACGCAGTATTTT. Protein product: CASSYQTGTDTQYF. Supplemented by reference TRBV5-5 and TRBJ2-3, the full variable domain reads DAGVTQSPTHLIKTRGQQVTLRCSPISGHKSVSWYQQVLGQGPQFIFQYYEKEERGRGNFPDRFSARQFPNYSSELNVNALLLGDSALYLCASSYQTGTDTQYFGPGTRLTVL.

The chain joins TRBV15 to TRBJ1-1; D is ambiguous. The CDR3 has 15 residues. Germline values: CDR1 LNHNV, CDR2 YYDKDF (reference sequence). Trimming pared 0 bases from V and 1 base from J, leaving 9 bases between. CDR3 amino acids: CATSRDRGRNTEAFF. CDR3 DNA: TGTGCCACCAGCAGAGATCGAGGTCGGAACACTGAAGCTTTCTTT.

The chain is built from TRBV18 and TRBJ2-3; TRBD1 might be the D (5 bases). CDR3 length: 12 residues. CDR1 and CDR2 from the germline V gene are KGHSH and LQKENI. The V end was cut by 3 bases, the J end by 6 bases, with 7 bases between. This chain's CDR3 is CASSPGRDTQYF. CDR3 DNA sequence: TGTGCCAGCTCACCGGGGCGGGATACGCAGTATTTT.

The chain uses TRBV2 and TRBJ1-1; 8 positions agree with TRBD1. The CDR3 has 15 residues. The germline CDR1 and CDR2 sequences are SNHLY and FYNNEI. The ends lost 5 bases at V and 0 bases at J; junction bases unmatched: 5. As DNA, the CDR3 is TGTGCCAGCAGTCGTCGGACAGGGTTGAACACTGAAGCTTTCTTT. This codes for CASSRRTGLNTEAFF. The entire variable domain, with the rest obtained from reference TRBV2 and TRBJ1-1, is as follows: EPEVTQTPSHQVTQMGQEVILRCVPISNHLYFYWYRQILGQKVEFLVSFYNNEISEKSEIFDDQFSVERPDGSNFTLKIRSTKLEDSAMYFCASSRRTGLNTEAFFGQGTRLTVV.

J is TRBJ1-2 and V is TRBV10-3; D might be TRBD1 (5 bases). The CDR3 runs 12 residues. Germline V gene sequence: CDR1 ENHRY, CDR2 SYGVKD. V was clipped by 10 bases and J by 0 bases, with 9 bases between them. The CDR3 reads CATTATNYGYTF. The CDR3 DNA is TGTGCCACGACAGCTACTAACTATGGCTACACCTTC.

This chain joins TRBV5-1 and TRBJ2-5, with TRBD1 matching over 7 bases. This CDR3 spans 16 amino acids. CDR1 and CDR2 (germline): SGHRS, YFSETQ. V was pared by 4 bases and J by 1 base, with 10 bases of the junction left unmatched. The CDR3 DNA reads as TGCGCCAGCAGCGTACAGGGGTCAGGGGGCCAAGAGACCCAGTACTTC. This sequence encodes CASSVQGSGGQETQYF.

This clone was seen only once. The J gene is TRBJ2-2, the V gene TRBV27; maybe TRBD1 (5 bases). Looked up from germline, CDR1 is MNHEY and CDR2 is SMNVEV (reference sequence). The CDR3 consists of 16 residues. The V end was cut by 6 bases, the J end by 8 bases, with 22 bases between. The CDR3: CASSFISGQGVGELFF. As DNA, the CDR3 is TGTGCCAGCAGCTTCATTAGTGGGCAGGGCGTAGGGGAGCTGTTTTTT.

This clone was detected once. The chain joins TRBV2 to TRBJ2-7; D ambiguous. Germline V gene sequence: CDR1 SNHLY, CDR2 FYNNEI. V dropped 1 base and J dropped 2 bases, with 3 bases sitting between them. The CDR3 runs 12 residues. This CDR3 is CASSEDTYEQYF. The CDR3 region has the DNA TGTGCCAGCAGTGAAGACACCTACGAGCAGTACTTC. Full variable domain (remainder filled in from reference TRBV2 and TRBJ2-7): EPEVTQTPSHQVTQMGQEVILRCVPISNHLYFYWYRQILGQKVEFLVSFYNNEISEKSEIFDDQFSVERPDGSNFTLKIRSTKLEDSAMYFCASSEDTYEQYFGPGTRLTVT.

V and J are TRBV4-1 and TRBJ2-2; possibly TRBD2 for D (5 bases). V gave up 7 bases and J gave up 5 bases, with 11 bases separating them. Germline assignment: CDR1 MGHRA and CDR2 YSYEKL. The length of the CDR3 is 13 residues. This CDR3 reads CASTRGQTGELFF. In DNA form, the CDR3 reads TGCGCCAGCACCCGGGGTCAGACCGGGGAGCTGTTTTTT.

This CDR3 is CSVEEGQGYGYTF. DNA of the CDR3: TGCAGCGTTGAGGAGGGACAGGGTTATGGCTACACCTTC. The chain uses TRBV29-1 and TRBJ1-2; TRBD1 agrees at 9 bases. CDR1 and CDR2 (germline): SQVTM, ANQGSEA. Trimming removed 3 bases from V and 5 bases from J; junction bases left unmatched: 4. The CDR3 is made up of 13 amino acids.

The chain combines TRBV5-1 with TRBJ2-3; TRBD2 matches 7 bases. Trimming removed 2 bases from V and 2 bases from J; junction bases left unmatched: 5. CDR1 and CDR2 from the germline V gene are SGHRS and YFSETQ. The CDR3 totals 15 residues. The CDR3 DNA reads as TGCGCCAGCAGCTTCTCAGCGGGGTCCACAGATACGCAGTATTTT. Protein product: CASSFSAGSTDTQYF.

The J gene is TRBJ2-3, the V gene TRBV9, with D possibly matching TRBD2 (7 bases). Trimming removed 3 bases from V and 3 bases from J, with 17 bases in between. Germline V gene lookup returns CDR1 SGDLS and CDR2 YYNGEE. This CDR3 is 16 amino acids long. This CDR3 is CASSGSRGASTDTQYF. In DNA form, the CDR3 reads TGTGCCAGCAGCGGGAGTCGGGGGGCTAGTACAGATACGCAGTATTTT.

This clone has a single count. CDR3 residues: CASSEWSGKNSPLHF. Here the CDR3 DNA reads TGTGCCAGCAGTGAATGGTCAGGGAAGAACTCACCCCTCCACTTT. The chain joins TRBV2 to TRBJ1-6, with D tentatively TRBD1 (5 bases). Trimming left V 2 bases short and J 10 bases short, with 15 bases between. Germline V gene lookup returns CDR1 SNHLY and CDR2 FYNNEI. The CDR3 loop spans 15 amino acids.

The rearrangement links TRBV1 to TRBJ2-1; TRBD2, as called in the table, went unchecked against the DNA. TRBV1 corresponds to a pseudogene. The CDR3 covers 18 residues. CDR3 coding DNA: TGCACCAGCAGCCCCTCGGCGGGAGGGTTAAGCTCCTACAATGAGCAGTTCTTC. It encodes CTSSPSAGGLSSYNEQFF.

V gene TRBV28 combines with J gene TRBJ2-3; TRBD1 agrees at 8 bases. The V segment lost 3 bases and the J segment 2 bases; nucleotides outside the gene matches: 4. Germline V lookup: CDR1 MDHEN, CDR2 SYDVKM. There are 15 residues in the CDR3. The CDR3 bases are TGTGCCAGCAGTTTTCGGGACAGGCACACAGATACGCAGTATTTT. It codes for CASSFRDRHTDTQYF. Supplemented by reference TRBV28 and TRBJ2-3, the full variable domain reads DVKVTQSSRYLVKRTGEKVFLECVQDMDHENMFWYRQDPGLGLRLIYFSYDVKMKEKGDIPEGYSVSREKKERFSLILESASTNQTSMYLCASSFRDRHTDTQYFGPGTRLTVL.

This chain uses TRBV24-1 with TRBJ2-1, with 15 positions matching TRBD2. Trimming removed 3 bases from V and 11 bases from J; junction bases left unmatched: 7. The CDR3 is 16 residues long. Per germline, CDR1 KGHDR and CDR2 SFDVKD. The CDR3 nucleotides read TGTGCCACCAGTGATCCCGGACTAGCGGGAGGGGGGAAGCAGTTCTTC. Translating it yields CATSDPGLAGGGKQFF.

V usage is TRBV5-1 and J usage is TRBJ2-7; 7 bases are shared with TRBD2. Germline loops: CDR1 SGHRS, CDR2 YFSETQ. Trimming at V came to 3 bases and at J to 6 bases, leaving 6 bases not matched to a gene. CDR3 length: 13 residues. CDR3 region: CASSWAGGSEQYV. In nucleotides, the CDR3 is TGCGCCAGCAGCTGGGCCGGGGGGAGCGAGCAGTACGTC.

The gene calls are TRBV19 and TRBJ2-1, with no clear D. The V end lost 8 bases, the J end lost 0 bases, and 14 bases lay between the germline ends. Germline V CDR1 and CDR2: LNHDA, SQIVND (reference sequence). The CDR3 extends over 15 amino acids. In DNA, the CDR3 is TGTGCCAGTGGCCAAAGCGAAACCTCCTACAATGAGCAGTTCTTC. Its protein is CASGQSETSYNEQFF.

The rearrangement joins TRBV28 to TRBJ1-3; no clear D. The CDR3 is 12 residues long. Germline assignment: CDR1 MDHEN and CDR2 SYDVKM. V was clipped by 8 bases and J by 2 bases, with 7 bases between them. The CDR3 is CASATAGNTIYF. CDR3 DNA sequence: TGTGCCAGCGCCACAGCTGGAAACACCATATATTTT.

V and J are TRBV4-2 and TRBJ1-2, with D unclear. The CDR3 sequence is 14 residues long. CDR1 is LGHNA, CDR2 YNFKEQ, per germline. Deletions cut 2 bases from V and 6 bases from J, with 13 bases between. The CDR3 loop reads CASSQLEGENGYTF. In DNA form, the CDR3 reads TGTGCCAGCAGCCAATTGGAGGGAGAGAATGGCTACACCTTC.

The rearrangement links TRBV24-1 to TRBJ1-2, with 7 nucleotides matching TRBD1. The germline V gene encodes CDR1 KGHDR and CDR2 SFDVKD. The trim removed 1 base at V and 8 bases at J, leaving 3 bases unmatched. The CDR3 loop spans 13 amino acids. The CDR3 reads CATSDFQGGGYTF. The CDR3 DNA follows: TGTGCCACCAGTGATTTTCAGGGGGGAGGCTACACCTTC.

This chain links TRBV6-5 with TRBJ1-4; D gene uncertain. V was clipped by 7 bases and J by 5 bases, with 14 bases between them. The V gene's germline CDR1 is MNHEY and CDR2 SVGAGI. The CDR3 consists of 14 residues. DNA of the CDR3: TGTGCCAGCAAAGAGGGAGGGAGGAATGAAAAACTGTTTTTT. The encoded protein is CASKEGGRNEKLFF.

The rearrangement uses TRBV28 and TRBJ1-2; D is unresolved. V lost 11 bases and J 5 bases, leaving 12 bases between the germline ends. The CDR3 runs to 11 residues. Germline CDR1 reads MDHEN; CDR2 reads SYDVKM. The CDR3 here is CACERGYGYTF. Written as DNA, the CDR3 is TGTGCCTGCGAACGCGGATATGGCTACACCTTC.

This clone was counted between two and nine times. V is TRBV4-1 and J is TRBJ1-2, with TRBD1 matching 10 bases. Germline CDR1 is MGHRA and CDR2 is YSYEKL. The J segment lost 6 bases and the V segment lost 4 bases, leaving 8 bases of the junction unmatched. This CDR3 is built from 15 residues. Here the CDR3 DNA reads TGCGCCAGCAGCCTCTTGACAGGGGGCGCCGATGGCTACACCTTC. It specifies CASSLLTGGADGYTF.

With regard to this clone: Within the sample, other DNA sequences also encode this same CDR3. The chain combines TRBV29-1 with TRBJ1-1, with 8 bases identical to TRBD1. Germline V gene sequence: CDR1 SQVTM, CDR2 ANQGSEA. This CDR3 region has 13 residues. V shed 3 bases, J shed 4 bases, and the junction held 4 bases outside the gene matches. CDR3 sequence reads: CSVDRGRGTEAFF. CDR3 nucleotides: TGCAGCGTTGACAGGGGGCGCGGCACTGAAGCTTTCTTT.